This TCR beta chain stems from a study of T cell changes during pregnancy in multiple sclerosis. Looked up from germline, CDR1 is SGHRS and CDR2 is YFSETQ. This CDR3 is 14 amino acids long. V lost 4 bases, J lost 1 base, and 11 bases lay in between. Profiling relied on immunoSEQ multiplex PCR, and the TCRdb table lists in-frame clones only, not all of them. Of about 100,000 clones in the sample, 94% were seen once. This sequence originates from a female donor with multiple sclerosis, enrolled in a pregnancy study. The rearrangement joins TRBV5-1 to TRBJ2-5, with no clear D. The source material was peripheral blood, sampled before pregnancy. The CDR3 sequence: CASSRRGPQETQYF. In DNA, the CDR3 is TGCGCCAGCAGCCGACGTGGGCCCCAAGAGACCCAGTACTTC.